This TCR beta chain came from a study of blood T cell repertoires in COVID-19. The CDR3 extends over 12 amino acids. Germline values: CDR1 KGHSH, CDR2 LQKENI. V dropped 5 bases and J dropped 6 bases, with 10 bases sitting between them. This table comes from immunoSEQ multiplex PCR, and its TCRdb copy is limited to in-frame clones, with some not included. Seen here are some 170,000 clones, approximately 80% observed once, and the top ten hold less than 6%. The clonotype was recovered from a middle-aged man who had recovered from COVID-19. Material: PBMCs or T cells enriched from blood (not recorded which). The chain is built from TRBV18 and TRBJ1-1; D might be TRBD1 (5 bases). The CDR3 here is CASSKGDSEAFF. CDR3 nucleotides: TGTGCCAGCTCAAAAGGGGACTCTGAAGCTTTCTTT.